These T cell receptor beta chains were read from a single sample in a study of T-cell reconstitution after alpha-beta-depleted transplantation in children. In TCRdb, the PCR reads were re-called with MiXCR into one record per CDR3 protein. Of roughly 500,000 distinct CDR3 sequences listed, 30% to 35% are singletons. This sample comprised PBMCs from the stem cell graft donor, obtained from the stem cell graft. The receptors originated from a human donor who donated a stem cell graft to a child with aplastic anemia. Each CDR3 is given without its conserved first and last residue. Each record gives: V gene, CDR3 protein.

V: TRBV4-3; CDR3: ASSQSVLAKNIQY
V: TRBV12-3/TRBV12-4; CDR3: ASSAGWGPGNTIY
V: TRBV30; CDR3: AWTGLVGEQF
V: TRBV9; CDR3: ASSQSGANVLT
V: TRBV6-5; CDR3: ASSYGQVNYGYT
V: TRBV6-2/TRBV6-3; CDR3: ASKTGGTYGYT
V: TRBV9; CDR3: ASSVGGALVYTGELF
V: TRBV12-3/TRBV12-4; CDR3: ASTRSSPNTEAF
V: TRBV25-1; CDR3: ASSPPREWSGEQF
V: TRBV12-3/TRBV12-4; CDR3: ASRTGTNTEAF
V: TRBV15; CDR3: ATSGLPGTSGHNEQF
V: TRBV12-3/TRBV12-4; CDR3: ASSLVTGYSKNIQY
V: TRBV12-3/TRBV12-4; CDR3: ASSQVGLAGWTDTQY
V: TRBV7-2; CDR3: ASSLSQQGNTGELF
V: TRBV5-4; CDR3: ASNEFRGEQF
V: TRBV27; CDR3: ASSLKVAPFSYNEQF
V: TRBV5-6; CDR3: ASSPQRSNYGYT
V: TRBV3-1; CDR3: ASSQDWAGKAF
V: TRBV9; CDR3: ASTPSGGREGEQF
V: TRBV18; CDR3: ASSPAGGRYGYT
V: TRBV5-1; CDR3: ASSLSTDEQY
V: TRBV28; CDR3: ASSLSLGGGGYT
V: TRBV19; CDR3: ASSISRGRPQH
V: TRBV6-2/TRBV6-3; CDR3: ASSSGEQF
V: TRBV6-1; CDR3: ASSRDRAGDTIY
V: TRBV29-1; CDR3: SVESGVGLPYEQY
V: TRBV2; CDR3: ASSSLAGALDTQY
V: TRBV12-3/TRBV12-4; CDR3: ASSPPSSDTQY
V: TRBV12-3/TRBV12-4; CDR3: ASRSRSGRLNEQF
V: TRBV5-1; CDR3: ASSLVPGGISQADTQY
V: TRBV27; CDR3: ASSLLGVSGNQPQH
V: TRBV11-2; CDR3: ASSFQGPNEQF
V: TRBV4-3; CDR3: ASSQQRGLYEQY
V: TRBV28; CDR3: ASSFQGTNTDTQY
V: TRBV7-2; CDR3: ASSIQASTDTQY
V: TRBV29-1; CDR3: SVERGWTEAF
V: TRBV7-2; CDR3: ASSLDPSGNEQF
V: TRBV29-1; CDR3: SVGVVQVLEGDTQY
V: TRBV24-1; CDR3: ATSDPGQGESQPQH
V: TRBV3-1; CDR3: ASSPGGQSSYNEQF
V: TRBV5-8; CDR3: ASSLEGRRSYNEQF
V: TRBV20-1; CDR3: SATGATANYGYT
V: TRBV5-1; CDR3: ASSLDWGRETQY
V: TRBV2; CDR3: ASSDLSDTEAF
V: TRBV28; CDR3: ASSPQGGARSLH
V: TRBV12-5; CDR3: ASGLGLLGWQETQY